Below, one T cell receptor (beta chain) is given with its context. Its antigen is currently unknown. These data belong to a study of beta chain features in type 1 diabetes. General study points: Among patients, naive, central memory and Treg TCRB repertoires appeared more similar than among healthy donors. Cells carrying high TCR expression could end up over-represented when cDNA is sequenced. TCRB CDR3s from Type 1 diabetes patients were moderately but significantly shorter in all four CD4+ subsets.

Every isolated RNA sample was fully reverse transcribed, so sequencing captured expressed TCRB transcripts. Clones were read by immunoSEQ multiplex PCR, and TCRdb kept only the in-frame ones, dropping some. Of 400,000 to 550,000 clones in the sample, around 10% were seen once. The CDR3 is made up of 16 amino acids. V was pared by 4 bases and J by 2 bases, with 12 bases between. The V gene's germline CDR1 is LGHNA and CDR2 YSLEER. The origin of this receptor is a woman between 18 and 30 years old in good health. The rearrangement links TRBV4-3 to TRBJ2-6; D is possibly TRBD1 (6 bases). The specimen sequenced was naive CD4+ T cells from blood. CDR3 nucleotides: TGCGCCAGCAGCCGGTTACAGGGAACTGGGGCCAACGTCCTGACTTTC. Amino acids: CASSRLQGTGANVLTF.